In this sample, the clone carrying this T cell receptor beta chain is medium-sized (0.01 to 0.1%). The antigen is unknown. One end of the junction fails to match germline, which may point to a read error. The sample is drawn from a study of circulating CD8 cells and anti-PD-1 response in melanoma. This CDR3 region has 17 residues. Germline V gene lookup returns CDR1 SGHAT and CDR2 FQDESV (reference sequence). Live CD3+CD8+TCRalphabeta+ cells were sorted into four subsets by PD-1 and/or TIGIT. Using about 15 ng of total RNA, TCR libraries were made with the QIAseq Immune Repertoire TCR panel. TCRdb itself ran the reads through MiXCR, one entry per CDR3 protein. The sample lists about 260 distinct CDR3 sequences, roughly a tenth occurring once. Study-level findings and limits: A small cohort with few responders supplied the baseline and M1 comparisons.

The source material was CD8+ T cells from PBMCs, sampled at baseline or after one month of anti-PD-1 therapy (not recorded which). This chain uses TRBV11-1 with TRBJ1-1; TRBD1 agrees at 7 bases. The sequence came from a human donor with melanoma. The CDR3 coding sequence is TGTGCCAGCAGCTTCTTGCGACAGGGAAGCATGAACACTGGAGCTTTCTTT. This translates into CASSFLRQGSMNTGAFF.